The next 13 T cell receptor beta chains were all read from a single sample in a study of cytomegalovirus exposure and HLA in healthy donors. The PCR was carried out with 60 Vbeta primers and 13 Jbeta primers. Sequenced by immunoSEQ multiplex PCR; TCRdb stores in-frame clones only, minus some. Here the sample spans fewer than 200,000 clones, 60% to 75% being singletons. The source material was PBMCs. The receptors shown here come from a woman between 50 and 59 years old in good health and CMV-seropositive.

This clone was seen a handful of times. V gene TRBV27 combines with J gene TRBJ2-1; weak D call: TRBD2 (6 bases). The CDR3 covers 16 residues. Germline CDR1 reads MNHEY; CDR2 reads SMNVEV (reference sequence). The germline V and J ends were trimmed by 6 bases and 3 bases, with 18 bases remaining between them. The CDR3 loop is CASSRSGTGLYNEQFF. CDR3 DNA sequence: TGTGCCAGCAGCCGTAGCGGAACCGGCCTCTACAATGAGCAGTTCTTC.

V usage is TRBV2 and J usage is TRBJ1-1; 7 nucleotides match TRBD1. The CDR3 is made up of 14 amino acids. J lost 3 bases, V lost 4 bases, and 5 bases had no gene match. The germline V gene has CDR1 SNHLY and CDR2 FYNNEI. CDR3 DNA sequence: TGTGCCAGCAGTGTAACAGACAGGGACACTGAAGCTTTCTTT. The encoded protein is CASSVTDRDTEAFF.

The chain recombines TRBV29-1 with TRBJ1-2, with D possibly TRBD1 on 6 matching bases. V lost 0 bases to trimming and J lost 8 bases, with 10 bases between them. The CDR3 is 12 amino acids. CDR1 and CDR2 from the germline V gene are SQVTM and ANQGSEA. The CDR3 sequence: CSVEDAGGGYTF. The CDR3 DNA reads as TGCAGCGTTGAAGACGCGGGGGGCGGCTACACCTTC.

Written as DNA, the CDR3 is TGTGCTAGCGGGATCGGGACAGAAAACATTCAGTACTTC. Translated: CASGIGTENIQYF. The chain couples TRBV12-5 to TRBJ2-4; 7 bases line up with TRBD1. The length of the CDR3 is 13 residues. Trimming cost V 9 bases and J 5 bases; bases outside gene matches: 7. Germline V lookup: CDR1 LGHNT, CDR2 FRNRAP.

This chain links TRBV5-6 with TRBJ2-5; D remains unclear. CDR1 is SGHDT, CDR2 YYEEEE, per germline. The CDR3 runs 14 residues. The V gene lost 0 bases and the J gene lost 5 bases, with 11 bases spanning the gap. CDR3 bases: TGTGCCAGCAGCTTGGCCCTATATACCGAGACCCAGTACTTC. This encodes CASSLALYTETQYF.

This rearrangement joins TRBV18 to TRBJ1-2, with TRBD1 matching 12 bases. The ends lost 2 bases at V and 5 bases at J; junction bases unmatched: 3. Germline V lookup: CDR1 KGHSH, CDR2 LQKENI. This CDR3 is built from 15 residues. This chain's CDR3 is CASSPGTGGVYGYTF. DNA for the CDR3: TGTGCCAGCTCACCAGGGACAGGGGGCGTTTATGGCTACACCTTC.

This clone occurred a few times. This chain joins TRBV4-1 and TRBJ1-1; the D is unclear. Trimming took 2 bases from V and 6 from J, leaving 10 bases between them. CDR1 MGHRA and CDR2 YSYEKL come from the germline V gene. This CDR3 is built from 13 residues. CDR3: CASSQLAGSEAFF. The CDR3 DNA follows: TGCGCCAGCAGCCAACTAGCAGGATCTGAAGCTTTCTTT.

The count of this clone is one. The rearrangement uses TRBV5-6 and TRBJ2-3; 12 bases match TRBD2. Germline assignment: CDR1 SGHDT and CDR2 YYEEEE. The CDR3 loop spans 14 amino acids. The V gene end was trimmed by 4 bases and the J gene end by 8 bases; junction bases not matched to a gene: 5. DNA for the CDR3: TGTGCCAGCAGCAAAAGGGGACTAGCGGGTACGCAGTATTTT. Residues: CASSKRGLAGTQYF.

This clone has just one count. The chain employs TRBV5-1 and TRBJ1-2; D gene unclear. This CDR3 is 13 amino acids long. From germline, CDR1 is SGHRS and CDR2 YFSETQ. Trimming shortened V by 4 bases and J by 4 bases, and 11 bases separated the two germline ends. The CDR3 DNA sequence: TGCGCCAGCAGCCCCAATAGCCTCTATGGCTACACCTTC. This encodes CASSPNSLYGYTF.

The chain has TRBV25-1 and TRBJ1-4; D gene ambiguous. The CDR3 spans 13 residues. V lost 1 base, J lost 7 bases, and 7 bases lay in between. Germline values: CDR1 MGHDK, CDR2 SYGVNS. In DNA, the CDR3 is TGTGCCAGCAGTGAATTTGGCGGTGAAAAACTGTTTTTT. The encoded protein is CASSEFGGEKLFF.

V gene TRBV10-3 combines with J gene TRBJ1-1; 11 positions agree with TRBD1. Trimming cost V 10 bases and J 3 bases; bases outside gene matches: 13. Germline CDR1 is ENHRY and CDR2 is SYGVKD. CDR3 length equals 16 residues. The CDR3 DNA follows: TGTGCCACGTCTCCGGGACAGGGGGAGGGGCACACTGAAGCTTTCTTT. This sequence encodes CATSPGQGEGHTEAFF.

The rearrangement uses TRBV6-6 and TRBJ1-6, with D unclear. Germline V gene data show CDR1 as MNHNY and CDR2 as SVGAGI (reference sequence). Trimming pared 7 bases from V and 9 bases from J, leaving 10 bases between. CDR3 length equals 12 residues. The CDR3: CASTQRGSPLHF. The CDR3 DNA sequence: TGTGCCAGCACTCAACGGGGTTCACCCCTCCACTTT.

The genes are TRBV27 and TRBJ2-1, with 7 bases aligning to TRBD1. This CDR3 has 13 residues. V gave up 10 bases and J gave up 2 bases; unmatched junction bases: 5. Germline V lookup: CDR1 MNHEY, CDR2 SMNVEV (reference sequence). The CDR3 is CATRQGTYNEQFF. The CDR3 DNA is TGTGCCACTCGACAGGGTACCTACAATGAGCAGTTCTTC.